This passage covers 17 T cell receptor beta chains from one sample sequenced in a study of CD8 T cells in Susac syndrome. The RNA input was roughly 0.45 to 1 ug, and it was reverse transcribed with random hexamers. TCRdb reanalysed the immunoSEQ multiplex PCR reads using MiXCR and keeps one entry per CDR3 protein. The data contain 95,000 to 150,000 distinct CDR3 sequences, just under 95% of them singletons. The sample consisted of CD8+ T cells from PBMCs. Receptor source: a human donor with Susac syndrome.

The J gene is TRBJ2-4, the V gene TRBV12-3 or TRBV12-4, with D tentatively TRBD1 (6 bases). Trimming pared 4 bases from V and 6 bases from J, leaving 13 bases between. This CDR3 contains 14 residues. The CDR3 reads CASSSPDRTNIQYF. CDR3 sequence (DNA): TGTGCCAGCAGTTCCCCGGACAGAACAAACATTCAGTACTTC.

The rearrangement links TRBV6-2 or TRBV6-3 to TRBJ2-2, with 10 bases that match TRBD2. V lost 11 bases and J lost 4; bases outside the gene matches: 10. The CDR3 loop spans 15 amino acids. Germline V gives CDR1 MNHEY, CDR2 SVGEGT. In nucleotides, the CDR3 is TGTGCCGGCTCCCCAGCGGGGGGGATCACCGGGGAGCTGTTTTTT. It translates to CAGSPAGGITGELFF.

V gene TRBV6-5 combines with J gene TRBJ2-7, with D possibly TRBD2 on 5 matching bases. Germline V gene sequence: CDR1 MNHEY, CDR2 SVGAGI. The length of the CDR3 is 15 residues. With 0 bases removed from V and 0 bases from J, the gap between germline ends came to 9 bases. The CDR3 is CASSYSGLASYEQYF. The CDR3 bases are TGTGCCAGCAGTTACTCAGGGCTAGCCTCCTACGAGCAGTACTTC.

The rearrangement links TRBV7-9 to TRBJ1-5; perhaps TRBD1 as D (6 bases). The germline gives CDR1 SEHNR, CDR2 FQNEAQ (reference sequence). This CDR3 is built from 17 residues. Trimming removed 5 bases from V and 1 base from J, with 18 bases in between. CDR3 sequence (DNA): TGTGCCAGCAGCGGACGGGGGGCGGAGGACAGCAATCAGCCCCAGCATTTT. As protein: CASSGRGAEDSNQPQHF.

This chain joins TRBV2 and TRBJ2-1; 9 bases fit TRBD1. Germline V gene lookup returns CDR1 SNHLY and CDR2 FYNNEI. V dropped 8 bases and J dropped 6; count of bases not matched to a gene: 8. The length of the CDR3 is 14 residues. The CDR3: CASGDRAWANEQFF. CDR3 nucleotides: TGTGCCAGCGGGGACAGGGCGTGGGCCAATGAGCAGTTCTTC.

This clonotype has only one observation. The rearrangement links TRBV13 to TRBJ1-2; the match to TRBD1 covers 9 bases. This CDR3 spans 14 amino acids. The germline V gene encodes CDR1 PRHDT and CDR2 FYEKMQ (reference sequence). V was pared by 5 bases and J by 7 bases, with 8 bases of the junction left unmatched. The CDR3 region has the DNA TGTGCCAGCAGCACTACAGGGGGCATTAGTGGCTACACCTTC. Residues: CASSTTGGISGYTF.

This chain joins TRBV29-1 and TRBJ2-1; 10 nucleotides agree with TRBD2. Germline CDR1 and CDR2: SQVTM and ANQGSEA. After removal of 4 bases from V and 8 bases from J, the junction contained 11 bases not matched to a gene. The CDR3 runs 15 residues. Here the CDR3 DNA reads TGCAGCGTTGGGGCGCGGACTAGCGGTGGGGATGAGCAGTTCTTC. Protein: CSVGARTSGGDEQFF.

V is TRBV3-1 and J is TRBJ2-1; D is tentatively TRBD1 or TRBD2 (5 bases each). Germline loops: CDR1 LGHDT, CDR2 YNNKEL (reference sequence). The CDR3 is made up of 15 amino acids. V was clipped by 0 bases and J by 2 bases, with 8 bases between them. The CDR3 is CASSQDVGAYNEQFF. Here the CDR3 DNA reads TGTGCCAGCAGCCAAGATGTGGGGGCCTACAATGAGCAGTTCTTC.

In its sample, this clonotype was seen once. The V call is TRBV5-1, the J call TRBJ1-1; D is possibly TRBD1 (6 bases). The CDR3 is 14 residues long. CDR1 is SGHRS, CDR2 YFSETQ, per germline. V was clipped by 4 bases and J by 4 bases, with 14 bases between them. In DNA form, the CDR3 reads TGCGCCAGCAGCAGCAGGGGAGGTTCCACTGAAGCTTTCTTT. Amino acid sequence: CASSSRGGSTEAFF.

The J gene is TRBJ2-7, the V gene TRBV27, with a tentative D call TRBD2 (6 bases). The CDR3 sequence is 14 residues long. Trimming shortened V by 4 bases and J by 3 bases, and 13 bases separated the two germline ends. Germline V CDR1 and CDR2: MNHEY, SMNVEV (reference sequence). The CDR3 region has the DNA TGTGCCAGCAGTTGGGGGGTAGGGAGCTACGAGCAGTACTTC. Protein sequence: CASSWGVGSYEQYF.

The chain carries TRBV25-1 and TRBJ1-1; 11 bases are a match to TRBD1. Trimming removed 10 bases from V and 7 bases from J; junction bases left unmatched: 2. CDR1 and CDR2 from the germline V gene are MGHDK and SYGVNS. This CDR3 has 11 residues. The CDR3 DNA reads TGTGCCACGGGACAGGGGGATGAAGCTTTCTTT. The encoded protein is CATGQGDEAFF.

V usage is TRBV20-1 and J usage is TRBJ2-5; 9 bases agree with TRBD1. The V gene's germline CDR1 is DFQATT and CDR2 SNEGSKA (reference sequence). V dropped 3 bases and J dropped 5; count of bases not matched to a gene: 19. The CDR3 covers 18 residues. DNA for the CDR3: TGCAGTGCTAGCCGCACCGGGACAGGGCAACCAAAGATGGAGACCCAGTACTTC. This sequence encodes CSASRTGTGQPKMETQYF.

The genes are TRBV9 and TRBJ2-1, with D possibly TRBD2 on 5 matching bases. CDR3 length equals 12 residues. Per germline, CDR1 SGDLS and CDR2 YYNGEE. V lost 0 bases to trimming and J lost 9 bases, with 7 bases between them. This CDR3 is CASSVVAGEQFF. The CDR3 DNA follows: TGTGCCAGCAGCGTAGTTGCGGGTGAGCAGTTCTTC.

This chain links TRBV9 with TRBJ2-7; D not resolved. The CDR3 is 13 residues long. The V gene's germline CDR1 is SGDLS and CDR2 YYNGEE. With 0 bases removed from V and 6 bases from J, the gap between germline ends came to 10 bases. The CDR3 is CASSVGDLAEQYF. The CDR3 nucleotides read TGTGCCAGCAGCGTAGGGGATTTAGCCGAGCAGTACTTC.

This chain connects TRBV23-1 to TRBJ2-1, with 8 bases fitting TRBD1. TRBV23-1 qualifies as an ORF whose function is uncertain. This CDR3 comprises 16 residues. The junction had 5 bases not matched to a gene; V was cut back by 1 base and J by 3 bases. CDR3 in amino acids: CASSQWDRPHYNEQFF. The DNA of the CDR3 is TGCGCCAGCAGTCAATGGGACAGGCCACACTACAATGAGCAGTTCTTC.

The sample holds a few counts of this clonotype. This chain joins TRBV29-1 and TRBJ2-7; the D gene could be TRBD1 or TRBD2 (6 bases each). CDR3 length: 13 residues. CDR1 SQVTM and CDR2 ANQGSEA come from the germline V gene. The V end was cut by 1 base, the J end by 2 bases, with 9 bases between. The CDR3 bases are TGCAGCGTTGAAGGGGGGGCCGCCTACGAGCAGTACTTC. It encodes CSVEGGAAYEQYF.

This chain uses TRBV4-1 with TRBJ1-1; the match to TRBD1 covers 7 bases. CDR1 is MGHRA and CDR2 is YSYEKL in the germline V gene. The CDR3 runs to 15 residues. The V and J ends lost 1 base and 5 bases, in that order; junction bases with no gene match: 7. The chain's CDR3 is CASSQANRGGTEAFF. Written as DNA, the CDR3 is TGCGCCAGCAGCCAAGCGAACAGGGGTGGGACTGAAGCTTTCTTT.